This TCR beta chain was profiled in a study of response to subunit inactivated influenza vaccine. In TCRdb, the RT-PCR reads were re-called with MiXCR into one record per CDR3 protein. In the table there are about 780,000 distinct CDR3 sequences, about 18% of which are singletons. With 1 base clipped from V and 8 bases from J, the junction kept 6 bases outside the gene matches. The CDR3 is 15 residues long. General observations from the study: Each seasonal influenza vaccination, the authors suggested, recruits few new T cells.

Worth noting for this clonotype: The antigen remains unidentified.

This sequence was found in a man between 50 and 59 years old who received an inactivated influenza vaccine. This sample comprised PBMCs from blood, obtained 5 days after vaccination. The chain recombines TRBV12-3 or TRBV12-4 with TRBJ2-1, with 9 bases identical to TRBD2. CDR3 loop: CASSLGAGGPDEQFF. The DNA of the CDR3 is TGTGCCAGCAGTTTAGGGGCGGGAGGGCCAGATGAGCAGTTCTTC.